This T cell receptor beta chain was captured by sequencing in a study of cytomegalovirus exposure and HLA in healthy donors. For the study at large: HLA-typed donors were the source of roughly 85 million unique TCRs held in an early data release. Study observations and caveats: Roughly even sequencing depth across donors was the assumption behind the presence/absence analyses.

PCR used 60 Vbeta primers and 13 Jbeta primers. TCRdb's table, derived via immunoSEQ multiplex PCR, lists solely in-frame clones and lacks some. Among 85,000 to 100,000 clones, around 74% were seen once, and the ten largest hold 7.3%. V was cut by 0 bases and J by 7 bases, with 7 bases left in between. This CDR3 contains 13 residues. The germline gives CDR1 LNHDA, CDR2 SQIVND (reference sequence). As to this clone: Antigen specificity is unknown.

Sequencing was done on a sample of PBMCs. The receptor was isolated from a man between 50 and 59 years old in good health and CMV-seropositive. This chain joins TRBV19 and TRBJ2-1; unclear D gene. The CDR3 here is CASSIDWRNEQFF. The CDR3 nucleotides read TGTGCCAGTAGTATAGATTGGCGGAATGAGCAGTTCTTC.